The clone carrying this T cell receptor beta chain was seen a few times. This specimen comes from a study of blood T cell repertoires in COVID-19. The method was immunoSEQ multiplex PCR; TCRdb's version includes in-frame clones alone and lacks a portion of them. The sample yields around 30,000 clones, around 74% seen once. The CDR3 consists of 15 residues. V lost 3 bases and J lost 8, with 14 bases in between. The germline V gene encodes CDR1 SEHNR and CDR2 FQNEAQ (reference sequence). Specimen: peripheral blood. The sequence derives from a woman in her seventies with active or convalescent COVID-19. The chain uses TRBV7-9 and TRBJ1-6, with a weak D call TRBD1 (5 bases). The CDR3 protein is CASSFYMGGDSPLHF. CDR3 coding DNA: TGTGCCAGCAGCTTCTATATGGGAGGGGATTCACCCCTCCACTTT. The full variable domain, rest sourced from reference TRBV7-9 and TRBJ1-6, is DTGVSQNPRHKITKRGQNVTFRCDPISEHNRLYWYRQTLGQGPEFLTYFQNEAQLEKSRLLSDRFSAERPKGSFSTLEIQRTEQGDSAMYLCASSFYMGGDSPLHFGNGTRLTVT.